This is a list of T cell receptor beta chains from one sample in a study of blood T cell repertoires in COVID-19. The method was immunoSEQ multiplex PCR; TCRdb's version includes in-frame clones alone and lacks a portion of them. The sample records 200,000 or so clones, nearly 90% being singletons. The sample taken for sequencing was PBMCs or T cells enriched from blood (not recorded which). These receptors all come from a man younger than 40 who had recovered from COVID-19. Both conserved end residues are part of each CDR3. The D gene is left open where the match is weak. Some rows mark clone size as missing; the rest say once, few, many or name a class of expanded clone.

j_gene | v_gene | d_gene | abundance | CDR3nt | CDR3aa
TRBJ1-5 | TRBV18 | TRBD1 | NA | TGTGCCAGCTCACCTCGGGACAGGGGGAGGGCGAATCAGCCCCAGCATTTT | CASSPRDRGRANQPQHF
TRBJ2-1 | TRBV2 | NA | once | TGTGCCAGCAGTGAAGACGGGGGCTACAATGAGCAGTTCTTC | CASSEDGGYNEQFF
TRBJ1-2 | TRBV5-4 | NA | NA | TGTGCCAGCAGCGCACCCCCGGGGGGGTCTCTTAGCTATGGCTACACCTTC | CASSAPPGGSLSYGYTF
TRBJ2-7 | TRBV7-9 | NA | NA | TGTGCCAGCAGCACCCGGGACTCTCCCTACGAGCAGTACTTC | CASSTRDSPYEQYF
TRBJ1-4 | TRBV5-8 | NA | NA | TGTGCCAGCAGTCTTGGAATGCAGGGCTCAACTAATGAAAAACTGTTTTTT | CASSLGMQGSTNEKLFF
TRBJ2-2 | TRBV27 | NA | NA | TGTGCCAGCAGTTGGACAGAGAGAAACACCGGGGAGCTGTTTTTT | CASSWTERNTGELFF
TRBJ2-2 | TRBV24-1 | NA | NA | TGTGCCACCAGTGATCCTAGTAGTTTCGCCGGGGAGCTGTTTTTT | CATSDPSSFAGELFF
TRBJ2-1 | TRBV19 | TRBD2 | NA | TGTGCCAGTAAAGAGGAGCGGGGGGCCTCCTACAATGAGCAGTTCTTC | CASKEERGASYNEQFF
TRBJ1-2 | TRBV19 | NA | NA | TGTGCCAGTAGGGACAGAGAAGCTAACTATGGCTACACCTTC | CASRDREANYGYTF
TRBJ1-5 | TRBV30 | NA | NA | TGTGCCTGGAGTGTCCAGGGAAATAGCAATCAGCCCCAGCATTTT | CAWSVQGNSNQPQHF
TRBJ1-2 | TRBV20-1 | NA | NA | TGCAGTGGCGGGGATAACTATGGCTACACCTTC | CSGGDNYGYTF
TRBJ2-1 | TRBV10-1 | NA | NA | TGCGCCAGCAGTGAGGCTAGCGCGTTAAATGAGCAGTTCTTC | CASSEASALNEQFF
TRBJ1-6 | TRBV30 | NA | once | TGTGCCTGGAACGGAGGGGTGGATAATTCACCCCTCCACTTT | CAWNGGVDNSPLHF
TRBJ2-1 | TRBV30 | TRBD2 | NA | TGTGCCTGGAGGACACGGGGACTAGCGGAGCAGTTCTTC | CAWRTRGLAEQFF
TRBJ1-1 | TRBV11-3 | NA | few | TGTGCCAGCAGCTTAGAACGAGGGAACGTAGCTTTCTTT | CASSLERGNVAFF
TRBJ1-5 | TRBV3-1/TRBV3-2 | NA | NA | TGTGCCAGCTCCGGTGGTAGGGGGACTCAGCCCCAGCATTTT | CASSGGRGTQPQHF
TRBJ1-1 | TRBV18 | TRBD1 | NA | TGTGCCAGCTCAGAAGTACAGGGGAGATCGAACACTGAAGCTTTCTTT | CASSEVQGRSNTEAFF
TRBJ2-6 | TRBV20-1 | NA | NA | TGCAGTGCTAGTCAGGGCCCTGGGGCCAACGTCCTGACTTTC | CSASQGPGANVLTF
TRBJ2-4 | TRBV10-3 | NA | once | TGTGCCATCAGTGAGGCCCTACAGGGTGGCGGGGCCAAAAACATTCAGTACTTC | CAISEALQGGGAKNIQYF
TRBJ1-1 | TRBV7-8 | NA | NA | TGTGCCAGCAGCTTAGCAAGAATTAGGACACCGATGAACACTGAAGCTTTCTTT | CASSLARIRTPMNTEAFF
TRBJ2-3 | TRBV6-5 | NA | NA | TGTGCCAGCAGTCAACGGACTCTTTATACGCAGTATTTT | CASSQRTLYTQYF
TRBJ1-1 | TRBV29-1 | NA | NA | TGCAGCGTTGAATGGGGGACAGAAGCTTTCTTT | CSVEWGTEAFF
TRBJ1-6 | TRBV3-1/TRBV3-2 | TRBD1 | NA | TGTGCCAGCAGCCAAGAATACGGGACAGCCTATAATTCACCCCTCCACTTT | CASSQEYGTAYNSPLHF
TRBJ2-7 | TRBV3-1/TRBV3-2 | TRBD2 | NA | TGTGCCAGCACCTTGACTAGCGGGGCCTACGAGCAGTACTTC | CASTLTSGAYEQYF
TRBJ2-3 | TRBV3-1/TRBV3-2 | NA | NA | TGTGCCAGCAGCCCCTCGGTGTTGGAGGCTCGCACAGATACGCAGTATTTT | CASSPSVLEARTDTQYF
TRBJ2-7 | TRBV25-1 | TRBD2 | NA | TGTGCCAGCAGTGAAGGGGGACTAGCGGGGCCCTACGAGCAGTACTTC | CASSEGGLAGPYEQYF
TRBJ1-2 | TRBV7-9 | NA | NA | TGTGCCAGCAGCTTAGTGTCGGGTTCTTCCAACTATGGCTACACCTTC | CASSLVSGSSNYGYTF
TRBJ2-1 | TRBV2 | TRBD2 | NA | TGTGCCAGCAAGAGCGGGGGGGCAGGTGAGCAGTTCTTC | CASKSGGAGEQFF
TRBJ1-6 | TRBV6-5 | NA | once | TGTGCCAGCAGCCTTAGACAGTTTACGGATTCACCCCTCCACTTT | CASSLRQFTDSPLHF
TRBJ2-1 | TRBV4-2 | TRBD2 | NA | TGTGCCAGCAGCCAAGAAATGGCGGGGGCCTACAATGAGCAGTTCTTC | CASSQEMAGAYNEQFF
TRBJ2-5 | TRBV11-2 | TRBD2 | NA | TGTGCCAGCAGCCCCGGACTAGTCCTTGGGGAGACCCAGTACTTC | CASSPGLVLGETQYF
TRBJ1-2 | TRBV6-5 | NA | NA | TGTGCCAGCAGACCAGACAGGCTCTATGGCTACACCTTC | CASRPDRLYGYTF
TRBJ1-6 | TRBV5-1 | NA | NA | TGCGCCAGCAGCTTGGAGCTAACCAATTCACCCCTCCACTTT | CASSLELTNSPLHF
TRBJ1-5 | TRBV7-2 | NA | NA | TGTGCCAGCAGCTGGGGCCAGGCTAGCAATCAGCCCCAGCATTTT | CASSWGQASNQPQHF
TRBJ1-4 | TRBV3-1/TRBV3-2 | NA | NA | TGTGCCAGCAGCCAAGAACGGACGGGGACTGAAGTGGAAAAACTGTTTTTT | CASSQERTGTEVEKLFF
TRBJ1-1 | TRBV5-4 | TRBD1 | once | TGTGCCAGCAGCTTGTTTGACAGGGATAACACTGAAGCTTTCTTT | CASSLFDRDNTEAFF
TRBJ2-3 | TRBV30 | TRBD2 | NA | TGTGCCTGGGGGGGACTAGCGGGAGCTACAGATACGCAGTATTTT | CAWGGLAGATDTQYF
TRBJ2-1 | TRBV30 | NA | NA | TGTGCCTGGGGAGCGTGGGCGAAAAGCTCCTACAATGAGCAGTTCTTC | CAWGAWAKSSYNEQFF
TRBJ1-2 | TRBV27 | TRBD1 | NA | TGTGCCAGCAGTTTTCAGGGGGACTATGGCTACACCTTC | CASSFQGDYGYTF
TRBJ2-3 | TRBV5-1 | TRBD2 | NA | TGCGCCAGCAGCGTTCCTAGCGGGACCCCCGGGCGAACAGATACGCAGTATTTT | CASSVPSGTPGRTDTQYF
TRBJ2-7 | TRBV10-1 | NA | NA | TGCGCCAGCAGTGAGTCTATTTATCCAGGGCGACTCTTCTACGAGCAGTACTTC | CASSESIYPGRLFYEQYF
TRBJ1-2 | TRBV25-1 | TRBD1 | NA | TGTGCCAGCAGTGAAGGGGACAGGGCCCATGGCTACACCTTC | CASSEGDRAHGYTF
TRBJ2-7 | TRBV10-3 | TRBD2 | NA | TGTGCCATCGAGACTAGCACCTACGAGCAGTACTTC | CAIETSTYEQYF
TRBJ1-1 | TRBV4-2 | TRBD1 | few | TGTGCCAGCAGCCCAGGACAGGGGGCCATAAACACTGAAGCTTTCTTT | CASSPGQGAINTEAFF
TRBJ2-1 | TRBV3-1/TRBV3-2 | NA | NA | TGTGCCAGCAGCCAAGGTCGGGGGAAGCAGTTCTTC | CASSQGRGKQFF
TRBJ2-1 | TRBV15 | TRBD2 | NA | TGTGCCACGAGCGGAGCGGGAGTGGTTGAGCAGTTCTTC | CATSGAGVVEQFF
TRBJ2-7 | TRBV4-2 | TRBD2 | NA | TGTGCCAGCAGCCAAAGGGGAGCGGGGGTCTACGAGCAGTACTTC | CASSQRGAGVYEQYF
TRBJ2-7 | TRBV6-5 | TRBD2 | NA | TGTGCCAGCGGATCCGGGACTAGCGAAAGCTACGAGCAGTACTTC | CASGSGTSESYEQYF
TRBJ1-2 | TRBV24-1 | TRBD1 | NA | TGTGCCACCAGTGAGTCGACAGGGCTCTATGGCTACACCTTC | CATSESTGLYGYTF
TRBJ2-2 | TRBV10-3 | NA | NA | TGTGCCATCCGTGCCAACATTCATCCCGGGGAGCTGTTTTTT | CAIRANIHPGELFF
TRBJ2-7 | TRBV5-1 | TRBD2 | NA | TGCGCCAGCAGCTTGAGGGCGGGACTAGCGGGAGAGGGCGAGCAGTACTTC | CASSLRAGLAGEGEQYF
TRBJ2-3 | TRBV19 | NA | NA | TGTGCCAGTAGTACACGTTGGGCCACAGATACGCAGTATTTT | CASSTRWATDTQYF
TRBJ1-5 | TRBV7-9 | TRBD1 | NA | TGTGCCAGCAGCTTAGCGTCCGGGACAGGGGGCTCTCAGCCCCAGCATTTT | CASSLASGTGGSQPQHF
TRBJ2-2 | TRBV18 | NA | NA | TGTGCCAGCTCACCATCTACTTCGCGTAACACCGGGGAGCTGTTTTTT | CASSPSTSRNTGELFF
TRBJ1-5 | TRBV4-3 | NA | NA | TGCGCCAGCAGCCAAGATGGACAACTCAATCAGCCCCAGCATTTT | CASSQDGQLNQPQHF
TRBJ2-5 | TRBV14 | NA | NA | TGTGCCAGCAGCCAAGATCTCCGGCAAGAGACCCAGTACTTC | CASSQDLRQETQYF
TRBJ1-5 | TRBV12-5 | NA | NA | TGTGCTAGTGGTTTGGACTATCAGCCCCAGCATTTT | CASGLDYQPQHF